This T cell receptor beta chain is from a study of blood T cells in healthy people across ages. Next came a second PCR, run for 7 to 11 cycles, which used a sample-barcoded 5' primer along with a J-beta primer mix. Using its own MiXCR run on the 5' RACE reads, TCRdb lists one record per CDR3 protein. Seen here are around 1,600,000 distinct CDR3 sequences, roughly 43% observed once, and the top ten hold over 3.5%. This clonotype was seen only a few times. The CDR3 consists of 17 residues. V was shortened by 4 bases and J by 6 bases, with 24 bases between the two germline ends. Germline lookup yields CDR1 LGHNA and CDR2 YSLEER.

The source material was blood. The V and J genes are TRBV4-3 and TRBJ1-2; the D gene is possibly TRBD1 (6 bases). The receptor was derived from a woman aged 18-35 years in good health. CDR3 sequence reads: CASSPQYRHRANNGYTF. For the CDR3, the DNA is TGCGCCAGCAGCCCCCAGTATCGGCACAGGGCGAACAATGGCTACACCTTC.